The 13 T cell receptor beta chains below were found in one sample sequenced in a study of molecular identifiers for immune sequencing clone quantification. From the PCR reads, TCRdb called clonotypes with MiXCR, one entry per CDR3 protein. The sample contains some 93,000 distinct CDR3 sequences, over 20% of which appear only once. Material for sequencing was naive CD8+ T cells from blood, with Jurkat cell RNA spiked in. Subset in this sample: FACS-sorted CD8+CD4-CCR7+CD45RA+ naive T cells. The receptors shown here come from a human donor in good health. Some libraries in this study had Jurkat cell RNA spiked in.

In its sample, this clonotype was seen many times. The chain carries TRBV5-4 and TRBJ1-1, with no clear D. Trimming removed 4 bases from V and 1 base from J, with 11 bases in between. Looked up from germline, CDR1 is SGHNT and CDR2 is YYREEE (reference sequence). The CDR3 consists of 14 residues. The CDR3 bases are TGTGCCAGCAGCGCCTTAGTTCCGAACACTGAAGCTTTCTTT. This codes for CASSALVPNTEAFF.

This clonotype was detected ten times or more. V gene TRBV4-1 combines with J gene TRBJ2-7; D gene ambiguous. The CDR3 covers 13 residues. From germline, CDR1 is MGHRA and CDR2 YSYEKL. Trimming removed 0 bases at V and 4 bases at J, with 7 bases between. Here the CDR3 reads CASSQEGPYEQYF. In nucleotides, the CDR3 is TGCGCCAGCAGCCAAGAAGGCCCTTACGAGCAGTACTTC.

The rearrangement uses TRBV6-2 or TRBV6-3 and TRBJ2-1; D is possibly TRBD1 (6 bases). With 6 bases removed from V and 5 bases from J, the gap between germline ends came to 17 bases. Per the germline V gene, CDR1 is MNHEY and CDR2 is SVGEGT. CDR3 length equals 15 residues. The CDR3 DNA reads as TGTGCCAGCAGCCCAACGGACGGGACACACAATGAGCAGTTCTTC. Translation: CASSPTDGTHNEQFF.

In this sample, this clonotype turned up a few times. This chain connects TRBV25-1 to TRBJ2-1, with 8 nucleotides matching TRBD1. The CDR3 is 15 amino acids. Germline trimming cut 1 base from V and 6 bases from J; bases unmatched to any gene: 5. CDR1 is MGHDK and CDR2 is SYGVNS in the germline V gene. Written as DNA, the CDR3 is TGTGCCAGCAGTGAATTGAGACAGGGGCCCAATGAGCAGTTCTTC. Its translation is CASSELRQGPNEQFF.

This clonotype came up many times. The rearrangement uses TRBV15 and TRBJ2-3, with TRBD2 identical over 11 bases. CDR3 length equals 18 residues. The V and J ends lost 1 base and 0 bases, in that order; junction bases with no gene match: 6. From germline, CDR1 is LNHNV and CDR2 YYDKDF (reference sequence). The CDR3 reads CATSRVASGRWSTDTQYF. As DNA, the CDR3 is TGTGCCACCAGCAGAGTGGCTAGCGGGAGGTGGAGCACAGATACGCAGTATTTT.

This chain joins TRBV6-5 and TRBJ2-2, with D tentatively TRBD1 or TRBD2 (5 bases each). The CDR3 spans 14 residues. The germline CDR1 and CDR2 sequences are MNHEY and SVGAGI. The V end lost 4 bases, the J end lost 5 bases, and 11 bases lay between the germline ends. CDR3 sequence (DNA): TGTGCCAGCAGTTGGGGGTCTCGGACCGGGGAGCTGTTTTTT. Residues: CASSWGSRTGELFF.

V gene TRBV19 combines with J gene TRBJ1-4; a weak D match, TRBD1 (5 bases). V lost 5 bases to trimming and J lost 0 bases, with 7 bases between them. The CDR3 extends over 14 amino acids. Germline CDR1 and CDR2: LNHDA and SQIVND (reference sequence). The DNA of the CDR3 is TGTGCCAGTAGTGAGACAGCAACTAATGAAAAACTGTTTTTT. This codes for CASSETATNEKLFF. The whole variable domain, remainder taken from reference TRBV19 and TRBJ1-4, is DGGITQSPKYLFRKEGQNVTLSCEQNLNHDAMYWYRQDPGQGLRLIYYSQIVNDFQKGDIAEGYSVSREKKESFPLTVTSAQKNPTAFYLCASSETATNEKLFFGSGTQLSVL.

This clonotype was seen a handful of times. The genes are TRBV27 and TRBJ2-3, with D perhaps assigned TRBD1 or TRBD2 (5 bases each). The germline V gene has CDR1 MNHEY and CDR2 SMNVEV (reference sequence). This CDR3 contains 16 residues. Trimming took off 8 bases at V and 4 bases at J, with 22 bases between the two ends. The chain's CDR3 is CASGFGAVSGPDTQYF. The CDR3 DNA is TGTGCCAGCGGATTCGGAGCGGTTTCGGGGCCAGATACGCAGTATTTT.

This clonotype was found many times. The rearrangement joins TRBV2 to TRBJ2-7; TRBD1 matches at 7 bases. J lost 0 bases, V lost 3 bases, and 5 bases had no gene match. This CDR3 is built from 15 residues. Germline values: CDR1 SNHLY, CDR2 FYNNEI. Here the CDR3 reads CASSDTGASSYEQYF. DNA for the CDR3: TGTGCCAGCAGTGACACAGGGGCGAGCTCCTACGAGCAGTACTTC.

This clonotype was found many times. The genes are TRBV29-1 and TRBJ2-1; D may match TRBD1 or TRBD2 (6 bases each). Looked up from germline, CDR1 is SQVTM and CDR2 is ANQGSEA. V was trimmed by 7 bases and J by 6 bases, leaving 16 bases between them. CDR3 length: 13 amino acids. This CDR3 is CSAGAGLVNEQFF. DNA for the CDR3: TGCAGCGCAGGGGCGGGATTAGTCAATGAGCAGTTCTTC.

This chain connects TRBV11-2 to TRBJ2-7; D is perhaps TRBD1 or TRBD2 (7 bases each). This CDR3 has 17 amino acids. V was clipped by 5 bases and J by 5 bases, with 25 bases between them. Germline V lookup: CDR1 SGHAT, CDR2 FQNNGV. CDR3 sequence (DNA): TGTGCCAGCAGCCCCTTCCAGGGGGGGACCTTTGATGACGAGCAGTACTTC. Protein product: CASSPFQGGTFDDEQYF. Complete variable domain (other parts from reference TRBV11-2 and TRBJ2-7): EAGVAQSPRYKIIEKRQSVAFWCNPISGHATLYWYQQILGQGPKLLIQFQNNGVVDDSQLPKDRFSAERLKGVDSTLKIQPAKLEDSAVYLCASSPFQGGTFDDEQYFGPGTRLTVT.

The chain joins TRBV29-1 to TRBJ2-7; maybe TRBD1 (6 bases). CDR3 length: 15 amino acids. Per germline, CDR1 SQVTM and CDR2 ANQGSEA. Trimming cost V 4 bases and J 5 bases, with 21 bases left between them. In nucleotides, the CDR3 is TGCAGCGTTGGGAGTTTTACAGGGATTCCTGACGAGCAGTACTTC. Amino acid sequence: CSVGSFTGIPDEQYF.

This clonotype was counted between two and nine times. This sequence joins TRBV19 and TRBJ2-2, with TRBD1 matching over 7 bases. The V and J ends lost 8 bases and 6 bases, in that order; junction bases with no gene match: 12. The CDR3 contains 15 residues. CDR1 is LNHDA and CDR2 is SQIVND in the germline V gene (reference sequence). This CDR3 is CASQSLRGTAGELFF. The CDR3 DNA is TGTGCCAGTCAATCCCTCAGGGGGACCGCCGGGGAGCTGTTTTTT.